A single sample gave rise to the 3 T cell receptor beta chains below, sequenced in a study of response to subunit inactivated influenza vaccine. TCRdb ran MiXCR on the RT-PCR reads and lists one entry per CDR3 protein. The sample has 500,000 to 700,000 distinct CDR3 sequences; under 30% are singletons. This same sample was also taken into another study, of T cells expressing NK-cell markers. That study reports: A 5'RACE template switching approach incorporating UMIs was used to make TCR beta cDNA.

The sequencing used CD4+ T cells sorted from PBMCs, collected about 13 days after vaccination. The origin of the receptors is a man in his fifties or sixties who received an inactivated influenza vaccine.

V is TRBV29-1 and J is TRBJ2-5; the match to TRBD2 covers 8 bases. Trimming took 6 bases from V and 1 from J; bases not matched to a gene: 7. Germline V gene data show CDR1 as SQVTM and CDR2 as ANQGSEA. The length of the CDR3 is 14 residues. The CDR3 is CSVTRGGGQETQYF. The CDR3 nucleotides are TGCAGCGTGACCCGGGGGGGAGGCCAAGAGACCCAGTACTTC.

This clonotype was counted between two and nine times. The germline gene is not matched at one end of the junction; a read error may be the cause. The rearrangement joins TRBV7-9 to TRBJ2-1; a weak D match, TRBD2 (5 bases). The V gene's germline CDR1 is SEHNR and CDR2 FQNEAQ (reference sequence). The CDR3 has 13 residues. DNA for the CDR3: TGTGCCAGCAGCTTAGAGGTGGACCGACGGGGAAACTTC. This translates into CASSLEVDRRGNF. Based on the CDR3 plus reference TRBV7-9 and TRBJ2-1, the full variable domain is DTGVSQNPRHKITKRGQNVTFRCDPISEHNRLYWYRQTLGQGPEFLTYFQNEAQLEKSRLLSDRFSAERPKGSFSTLEIQRTEQGDSAMYLCASSLEVDRRGNFGPGTRLTVL.

This clonotype came up a few times. The chain links TRBV21-1 to TRBJ1-6; TRBD1 is taken as the D call from the table, unchecked against the DNA. TRBV21-1 is deemed a pseudogene. This CDR3 is 20 amino acids long. CDR3 nucleotide sequence: TGTGCCAGCAGCACGTACCCCGGGACAGGGGGCAAATCGCCAAATTCACCCCTCCACTTT. Translated: CASSTYPGTGGKSPNSPLHF.